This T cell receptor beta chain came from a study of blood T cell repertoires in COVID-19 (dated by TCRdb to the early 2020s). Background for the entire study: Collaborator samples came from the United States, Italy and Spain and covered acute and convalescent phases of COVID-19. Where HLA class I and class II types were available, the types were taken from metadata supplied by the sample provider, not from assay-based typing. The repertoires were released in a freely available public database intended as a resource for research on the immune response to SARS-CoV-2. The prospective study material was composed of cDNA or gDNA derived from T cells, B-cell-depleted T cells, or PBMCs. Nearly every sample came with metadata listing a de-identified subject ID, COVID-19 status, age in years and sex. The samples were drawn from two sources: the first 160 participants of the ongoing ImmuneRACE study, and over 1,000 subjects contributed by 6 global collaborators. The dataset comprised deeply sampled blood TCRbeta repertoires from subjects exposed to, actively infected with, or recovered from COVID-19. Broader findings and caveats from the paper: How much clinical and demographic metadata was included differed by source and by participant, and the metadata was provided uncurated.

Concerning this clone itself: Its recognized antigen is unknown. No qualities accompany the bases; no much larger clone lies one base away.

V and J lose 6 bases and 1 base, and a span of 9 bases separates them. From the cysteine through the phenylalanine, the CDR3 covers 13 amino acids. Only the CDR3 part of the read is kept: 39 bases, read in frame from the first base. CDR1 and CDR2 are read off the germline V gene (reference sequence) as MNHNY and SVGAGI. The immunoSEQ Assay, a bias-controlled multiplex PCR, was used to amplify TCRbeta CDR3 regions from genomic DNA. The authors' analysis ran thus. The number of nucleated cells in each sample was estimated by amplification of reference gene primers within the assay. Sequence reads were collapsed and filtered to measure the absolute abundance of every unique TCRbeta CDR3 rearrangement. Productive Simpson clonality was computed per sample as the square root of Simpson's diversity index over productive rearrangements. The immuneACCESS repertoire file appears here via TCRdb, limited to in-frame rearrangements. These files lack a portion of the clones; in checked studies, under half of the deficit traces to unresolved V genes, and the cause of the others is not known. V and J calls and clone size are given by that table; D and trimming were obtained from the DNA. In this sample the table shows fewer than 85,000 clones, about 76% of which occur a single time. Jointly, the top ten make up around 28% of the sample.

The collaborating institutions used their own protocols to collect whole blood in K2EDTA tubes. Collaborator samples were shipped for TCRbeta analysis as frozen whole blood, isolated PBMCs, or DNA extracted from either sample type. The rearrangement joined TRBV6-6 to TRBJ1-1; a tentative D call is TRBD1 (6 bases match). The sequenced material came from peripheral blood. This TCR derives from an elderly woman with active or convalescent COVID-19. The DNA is TGTGCCAGCAGGGTACAGGGGAACACTGAAGCTTTCTTT. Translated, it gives CASRVQGNTEAFF.